The next 18 T cell receptor beta chains were all read from a single sample in a study of T cell responses to AZD1222 COVID-19 vaccine. Here immunoSEQ multiplex PCR was the method, and the copy in TCRdb shows in-frame clones only, minus some. Of 95,000 to 150,000 clones in the sample, less than 90% were seen once. This specimen was peripheral blood, taken on day 0 of AZD1222 vaccination. These receptors were obtained from an adult in good health.

The V call is TRBV7-2, the J call TRBJ2-3; TRBD1 is a possible D gene (5 bases). V lost 5 bases and J 5 bases, leaving 14 bases between the germline ends. The length of the CDR3 is 14 residues. Germline V gives CDR1 SGHTA, CDR2 FQGNSA. In nucleotides, the CDR3 is TGTGCCAGCAGCGGAGCAGGGTTGAGAGATACGCAGTATTTT. Protein: CASSGAGLRDTQYF.

This chain joins TRBV5-4 and TRBJ2-3, with TRBD2 matching over 9 bases. Trimming removed 5 bases from V and 3 bases from J; junction bases left unmatched: 7. Germline V gene lookup returns CDR1 SGHNT and CDR2 YYREEE (reference sequence). The CDR3 runs to 15 residues. The CDR3 coding sequence is TGTGCCAGCAGTCTCCGGGCGGGGGGGACAGATACGCAGTATTTT. Residues: CASSLRAGGTDTQYF. Full variable domain (outside the CDR3, taken from reference TRBV5-4 and TRBJ2-3): ETGVTQSPTHLIKTRGQQVTLRCSSQSGHNTVSWYQQALGQGPQFIFQYYREEENGRGNFPPRFSGLQFPNYSSELNVNALELDDSALYLCASSLRAGGTDTQYFGPGTRLTVL.

The chain uses TRBV18 and TRBJ2-1, with D perhaps matching TRBD1 (5 bases). Germline V gene sequence: CDR1 KGHSH, CDR2 LQKENI. V was shortened by 2 bases and J by 4 bases, with 18 bases between the two germline ends. The CDR3 sequence is 17 residues long. This CDR3 reads CASSPSTPGNRYNEQFF. CDR3 bases: TGTGCCAGCTCACCATCAACCCCAGGGAATCGTTACAATGAGCAGTTCTTC.

V is TRBV5-1 and J is TRBJ2-4; 8 positions match TRBD1. V lost 1 base, J lost 7 bases, and 7 bases stayed unmatched. The CDR3 totals 15 residues. Germline CDR1 and CDR2: SGHRS and YFSETQ. The CDR3 protein is CASSLTDRENNIQYF. Written as DNA, the CDR3 is TGCGCCAGCAGCTTGACGGACAGGGAAAATAACATTCAGTACTTC.

The rearrangement uses TRBV7-2 and TRBJ2-7, with a tentative D call TRBD2 (7 bases). V was shortened by 5 bases and J by 3 bases, with 17 bases between the two germline ends. The germline V gene has CDR1 SGHTA and CDR2 FQGNSA. There are 15 residues in the CDR3. This CDR3 reads CASSGGAGLYYEQYF. The CDR3 DNA is TGTGCCAGCAGCGGGGGGGCGGGACTCTACTACGAGCAGTACTTC.

The rearrangement links TRBV6-4 to TRBJ2-3, with 8 nucleotides matching TRBD2. V gave up 0 bases and J gave up 1 base; unmatched junction bases: 3. CDR3 length equals 16 residues. Germline loops: CDR1 MRHNA, CDR2 SNTAGT. The CDR3 here is CASSDSSGGGTDTQYF. CDR3 nucleotide sequence: TGTGCCAGCAGTGACTCGAGCGGGGGTGGCACAGATACGCAGTATTTT.

This chain links TRBV28 with TRBJ1-1, with TRBD1 as a possible D gene (5 bases). The length of the CDR3 is 13 residues. V lost 3 bases and J 5 bases, leaving 10 bases between the germline ends. The germline CDR1 and CDR2 sequences are MDHEN and SYDVKM. CDR3 nucleotide sequence: TGTGCCAGCAGTTTTCGGGGGAGGACTGAAGCTTTCTTT. Amino acids: CASSFRGRTEAFF.

The rearrangement joins TRBV7-8 to TRBJ1-2; no firm D call. Germline assignment: CDR1 SGHVS and CDR2 FQNEAQ. V was cut by 1 base and J by 0 bases, with 9 bases left in between. This CDR3 spans 15 amino acids. The CDR3 sequence is CASSLEGGSNYGYTF. CDR3 DNA sequence: TGTGCCAGCAGCTTAGAAGGCGGATCTAACTATGGCTACACCTTC.

This chain joins TRBV7-9 and TRBJ2-7; 9 positions match TRBD1. With V trimmed by 1 base and J by 2 bases, 6 bases remained unmatched. The CDR3 is 16 residues long. CDR1 SEHNR and CDR2 FQNEAQ come from the germline V gene (reference sequence). The CDR3 region has the DNA TGTGCCAGCAGCTTAGTTCCGACAGGGGGAGCCTACGAGCAGTACTTC. Translating gives CASSLVPTGGAYEQYF.

This sequence joins TRBV18 and TRBJ1-1; D perhaps matches TRBD1 (5 bases). Germline CDR1 KGHSH, CDR2 LQKENI. Trimming removed 5 bases from V and 6 bases from J, with 7 bases in between. The CDR3 runs 11 residues. This CDR3 reads CASSTGAEAFF. Written as DNA, the CDR3 is TGTGCCAGCTCAACGGGGGCTGAAGCTTTCTTT.

This sequence joins TRBV4-1 and TRBJ2-1, with 7 bases that match TRBD2. V shed 1 base and J 4 bases; nucleotides not matched to a gene: 4. Germline V gives CDR1 MGHRA, CDR2 YSYEKL. This CDR3 spans 15 amino acids. The CDR3 is CASSQGGRLYNEQFF. The CDR3 DNA reads TGCGCCAGCAGCCAAGGCGGGAGATTGTACAATGAGCAGTTCTTC.

The V call is TRBV7-8, the J call TRBJ2-7, with D unresolved. The germline CDR1 and CDR2 sequences are SGHVS and FQNEAQ. CDR3 size: 15 residues. Trimming pared 0 bases from V and 7 bases from J, leaving 16 bases between. The DNA of the CDR3 is TGTGCCAGCAGCTTAGCCGCAAGGTCTTGGGGAGAGCAGTACTTC. Translation gives CASSLAARSWGEQYF.

The chain has TRBV27 and TRBJ2-1; 8 bases align to TRBD1. Trimming removed 1 base from V and 10 bases from J; junction bases left unmatched: 9. CDR1 is MNHEY, CDR2 SMNVEV, per germline (reference sequence). CDR3 size: 15 residues. The CDR3 nucleotides are TGTGCCAGCAGTTTATTGTACAGGGGGTCAGCGGAGCAGTTCTTC. This sequence encodes CASSLLYRGSAEQFF.

The J gene is TRBJ2-7, the V gene TRBV3-1 (or the pseudogene TRBV3-2), with no clear D. The V end was cut by 6 bases, the J end by 4 bases, with 7 bases between. Per the germline V gene, CDR1 is LGHDT and CDR2 is YNNKEL (reference sequence). The CDR3 has 11 residues. The CDR3 DNA sequence: TGTGCCAGCAGGTCACCTTACGAGCAGTACTTC. Residues: CASRSPYEQYF.

V usage is TRBV4-3 and J usage is TRBJ1-2, with 7 bases that match TRBD1. Looked up from germline, CDR1 is LGHNA and CDR2 is YSLEER. The CDR3 has 15 amino acids. V lost 0 bases, J lost 5 bases, and 6 bases stayed unmatched. For the CDR3, the DNA is TGCGCCAGCAGCCAAGAGGTGAGGGGGCAATATGGCTACACCTTC. Translation: CASSQEVRGQYGYTF.

This clone showed up just once. The V gene is TRBV3-1 (or the pseudogene TRBV3-2), the J gene TRBJ1-1; D remains ambiguous. This CDR3 is 14 amino acids long. Trimming removed 4 bases at V and 3 bases at J, with 12 bases between. Germline CDR1 LGHDT, CDR2 YNNKEL (reference sequence). Here the CDR3 reads CASSPGSGYTEAFF. The CDR3 nucleotides are TGTGCCAGCAGCCCTGGGTCCGGGTACACTGAAGCTTTCTTT.

The chain uses TRBV19 and TRBJ2-7, with 9 bases aligning to TRBD1. V gave up 4 bases and J gave up 2 bases; unmatched junction bases: 6. The germline CDR1 and CDR2 sequences are LNHDA and SQIVND (reference sequence). This CDR3 contains 15 residues. The CDR3 region has the DNA TGTGCCAGTAGTAAGTCTGGACAGGGGACCTACGAGCAGTACTTC. It codes for CASSKSGQGTYEQYF.

This clone was detected once. V and J are TRBV4-2 and TRBJ2-3; 10 bases are a match to TRBD2. Per the germline V gene, CDR1 is LGHNA and CDR2 is YNFKEQ. The length of the CDR3 is 15 residues. Trimming removed 4 bases from V and 6 bases from J; junction bases left unmatched: 7. The CDR3 DNA follows: TGTGCCAGCAGCCTTCGACTAGCGGGTTCGGATACGCAGTATTTT. Translating gives CASSLRLAGSDTQYF.